This entry is about one T cell receptor (beta chain). Its antigen is still unknown. UMIs were added to TCR cDNA along with a universal primer site when it was made by 5'RACE template switching. MiXCR was run by TCRdb on the 5' RACE reads, yielding one entry per CDR3 protein. The data hold 610,000 or so distinct CDR3 sequences, with approximately 13% observed a single time. This sample was included in a study of T cells after yellow fever vaccination. Study-wide points: Booster sampling recovered most clones from primary vaccination (approximately 97% CD4, over 75% CD8). One caveat is that FACS-sorted repertoires could contain abundant clonotypes contaminating from the bulk population.

The CDR3 has 20 residues. Trimming removed 5 bases from V and 0 bases from J; junction bases left unmatched: 18. The sample here was PBMCs, taken on the day of the yellow fever booster vaccination. The TCR originated in a man younger than 40 who received the YFV17D yellow fever vaccine. The genes are TRBV12-3 or TRBV12-4 and TRBJ2-1, with TRBD2 matching 8 bases. The CDR3 spells CASSMIAGPRGESSYNEQFF. CDR3 in DNA: TGTGCCAGCAGTATGATAGCGGGGCCCAGAGGGGAGAGCTCCTACAATGAGCAGTTCTTC.